This T cell receptor beta chain came from a study of OX40 agonist ivuxolimab in advanced cancers. Study information: Patients' therapy was ivuxolimab, an antibody that acts as an agonist of OX40 (CD134).

CDR1 and CDR2 from the germline V gene are SGHRS and YFSETQ. The CDR3 is made up of 15 amino acids. Trimming cost V 0 bases and J 7 bases, with 14 bases left between them. In this sample, this clone turned up once. The antigen remains unidentified. TCRdb's table, derived via immunoSEQ multiplex PCR, lists solely in-frame clones and lacks some. Of about 64,000 clones detected, 80% to 90% appear once; the ten largest clones hold 7.5% to 10%. Whole-study results and caveats: On average, CD8+ T cells had more expanded clones than CD4+.

This TCR came from an adult with an advanced solid tumor such as melanoma, head and neck, liver or kidney cancer. The sequencing used CD4+ or CD8+ T cells sorted from blood, collected in a trial of the OX40 agonist ivuxolimab. The chain employs TRBV5-1 and TRBJ2-1; D not resolved. The CDR3: CASSLGAVMGNEQFF. The CDR3 nucleotides are TGCGCCAGCAGCTTGGGGGCGGTGATGGGGAATGAGCAGTTCTTC.